This TCR beta chain is from a study of human T cells and chemical hapten exposure. This clonotype was seen repeatedly, ten times or more. The antigen is undetermined. Notes on the study in general: With patch test score, the counts of PT1 expanded TCRs showed a positive correlation.

The time point is: patch test 1, 2 weeks after DPC sensitization. Treatment: therapeutic diphenylcyclopropenone sensitization with weekly scalp DPC. Prior to application of each patch test, blood was drawn. The germline V and J ends were trimmed by 4 bases and 2 bases, with 20 bases remaining between them. There are 17 residues in the CDR3. Per the germline V gene, CDR1 is SGHDN and CDR2 is FVKESK. TCRdb ran MiXCR on the RACE reads and lists one entry per CDR3 protein. The sample contains about 120,000 distinct CDR3 sequences, roughly 13% of which appear only once. V and J are TRBV14 and TRBJ2-5; no clear D. The receptor comes from a man in his late teens or twenties with alopecia areata. Some clones in this sample may be carry-over from other donors' samples. The sample was whole blood, taken in connection with sensitization to the hapten diphenylcyclopropenone (DPC). The CDR3 DNA sequence: TGTGCCAGCAGCCCAAGTGGTCGCTATCAAATACAAGAGACCCAGTACTTC. It yields the protein CASSPSGRYQIQETQYF.